This T cell receptor (beta chain) was identified during a study of spatial heterogeneity in lung cancer. The overall study: Detected sequences consistently included more beta-chain ones than alpha-chain ones. Findings and limits, study-wide: Higher tumor mutation counts went along with higher counts of expanded intratumoral alpha and beta TCRs.

The time point here: sample taken at primary tumor resection. The donor population consisted of 72 patients with untreated, early-stage non-small cell lung cancer. The sequenced material consisted of unsorted whole RNA from tumor, nontumor lung or frozen PBMC. TCR cDNA molecules were tagged individually, and each one carried a unique molecular identifier. TCRdb re-called the 5' RACE reads with MiXCR, one entry per CDR3 protein. Of fewer than 15,000 distinct CDR3 sequences listed, around 5.9% were seen once; the top ten hold around 10%. Per germline, CDR1 LGHNA and CDR2 YNFKEQ. J lost 2 bases, V lost 4 bases, and 5 bases had no gene match. This CDR3 is built from 16 residues. Turning to this clonotype: Its antigen is not identified. With the library built for alpha chains, this beta chain is off target and its frequency is not meaningful.

J is TRBJ2-2 and V is TRBV4-2, with TRBD2 identical over 9 bases. The source is a female donor with early-stage non-small cell lung cancer. The source was lung tumor tissue, collected at surgery. CDR3 in amino acids: CASSRRLAENTGELFF. Written as DNA, the CDR3 is TGTGCCAGCAGCCGAAGACTAGCGGAAAACACCGGGGAGCTGTTTTTT.